The next 30 T cell receptor beta chains were all read from a single sample in a study of blood T cell repertoires in COVID-19. TCRdb keeps only in-frame clones here, not all; method: immunoSEQ multiplex PCR. The sample contains over 150,000 clones, roughly 83% of which appear only once. What was sequenced was PBMCs or T cells enriched from blood (not recorded which). The receptors were sampled from a woman in her 30s who had recovered from COVID-19.

The chain is built from TRBV28 and TRBJ2-3; D is unclear. Between the trimmed V and J ends, which lost 5 bases and 3 bases, there was a span of 9 bases. Looked up from germline, CDR1 is MDHEN and CDR2 is SYDVKM. The CDR3 totals 13 residues. This chain's CDR3 is CASSTPSTDTQYF. CDR3 sequence (DNA): TGTGCCAGCAGTACCCCGAGTACAGATACGCAGTATTTT.

The J gene is TRBJ1-4, the V gene TRBV30; a possible D gene is TRBD1 (5 bases). This CDR3 spans 13 amino acids. Trimming cost V 2 bases and J 8 bases, with 12 bases left between them. CDR1 is GTSNPN, CDR2 SVGIG, per germline (reference sequence). This chain's CDR3 is CAWSPMTEEKLFF. The CDR3, as DNA: TGTGCCTGGAGTCCAATGACAGAAGAAAAACTGTTTTTT.

CDR3 in amino acids: CASSLDTSSSGRTYEQYF. The CDR3 region has the DNA TGTGCCAGCAGCTTAGATACTTCGTCTAGCGGGAGAACGTACGAGCAGTACTTC. This chain links TRBV11-2 with TRBJ2-7, with 10 bases matching TRBD2. The V gene's germline CDR1 is SGHAT and CDR2 FQNNGV. This CDR3 contains 18 residues. With 0 bases clipped from V and 4 bases from J, the junction kept 12 bases outside the gene matches. Drawing the rest from reference TRBV11-2 and TRBJ2-7, the complete variable domain is EAGVAQSPRYKIIEKRQSVAFWCNPISGHATLYWYQQILGQGPKLLIQFQNNGVVDDSQLPKDRFSAERLKGVDSTLKIQPAKLEDSAVYLCASSLDTSSSGRTYEQYFGPGTRLTVT.

The V call is TRBV6-5, the J call TRBJ1-2; 7 bases are a match to TRBD1. The CDR3 has 14 residues. Germline V lookup: CDR1 MNHEY, CDR2 SVGAGI. Germline trimming cut 0 bases from V and 4 bases from J; bases unmatched to any gene: 2. The CDR3 DNA sequence: TGTGCCAGCAGTTACTCTGCAGGGGGCTATGGCTACACCTTC. Translated, it gives CASSYSAGGYGYTF.

The rearrangement links TRBV5-1 to TRBJ2-1, with 9 nucleotides matching TRBD2. There are 16 residues in the CDR3. Per the germline V gene, CDR1 is SGHRS and CDR2 is YFSETQ. J lost 6 bases, V lost 0 bases, and 7 bases had no gene match. CDR3 in DNA: TGCGCCAGCAGCTTGGGTTTAGCGGGAGTAGGCAATGAGCAGTTCTTC. Translation: CASSLGLAGVGNEQFF.

The V gene is TRBV10-3, the J gene TRBJ1-6, with TRBD1 identical over 9 bases. The CDR3 extends over 15 amino acids. The junction had 8 bases not matched to a gene; V was cut back by 4 bases and J by 10 bases. Germline V gene data show CDR1 as ENHRY and CDR2 as SYGVKD. The CDR3 loop reads CAISGTGEPGSPLHF. In nucleotides, the CDR3 is TGTGCCATCAGTGGGACAGGGGAACCGGGGTCACCCCTCCACTTT.

The chain recombines TRBV3-1 (or the pseudogene TRBV3-2) with TRBJ2-3, with a possible D match to TRBD1 (6 bases). CDR1 is LGHDT and CDR2 is YNNKEL in the germline V gene (reference sequence). This CDR3 comprises 17 residues. The V end was cut by 2 bases, the J end by 8 bases, with 23 bases between. The CDR3 is CASSQYLQGVFVGTQYF. The DNA for the CDR3 is TGTGCCAGCAGCCAATACCTACAGGGAGTTTTTGTCGGTACGCAGTATTTT.

This clone was seen only a few times. The gene calls are TRBV28 and TRBJ2-7; the match to TRBD2 covers 10 bases. This CDR3 spans 15 amino acids. J was trimmed by 3 bases and V by 6 bases; bases with no gene match: 8. Germline CDR1 MDHEN, CDR2 SYDVKM. In DNA form, the CDR3 reads TGTGCCAGCAGCAGCCCCGGGACTAGCGTCTACGAGCAGTACTTC. Protein sequence: CASSSPGTSVYEQYF. The full variable domain, rest sourced from reference TRBV28 and TRBJ2-7, is DVKVTQSSRYLVKRTGEKVFLECVQDMDHENMFWYRQDPGLGLRLIYFSYDVKMKEKGDIPEGYSVSREKKERFSLILESASTNQTSMYLCASSSPGTSVYEQYFGPGTRLTVT.

The J gene is TRBJ1-2, the V gene TRBV18; D remains ambiguous. This CDR3 contains 14 residues. CDR1 is KGHSH and CDR2 is LQKENI in the germline V gene. The ends were cut back, 4 bases at V and 4 bases at J, with 13 bases in the middle. CDR3 loop: CASSLDRELYGYTF. Written as DNA, the CDR3 is TGTGCCAGCTCACTCGACCGGGAGCTCTATGGCTACACCTTC.

The V call is TRBV9, the J call TRBJ2-1, with TRBD2 matching 10 bases. The CDR3 covers 18 residues. After removal of 0 bases from V and 4 bases from J, the junction contained 10 bases not matched to a gene. In germline, CDR1 is SGDLS, CDR2 YYNGEE. This CDR3 reads CASSVGAQTSGIYNEQFF. The CDR3, as DNA: TGTGCCAGCAGCGTAGGGGCCCAAACTAGCGGGATATACAATGAGCAGTTCTTC. The whole variable domain, filled in from reference TRBV9 and TRBJ2-1, reads DSGVTQTPKHLITATGQRVTLRCSPRSGDLSVYWYQQSLDQGLQFLIQYYNGEERAKGNILERFSAQQFPDLHSELNLSSLELGDSALYFCASSVGAQTSGIYNEQFFGPGTRLTVL.

The V call is TRBV10-3, the J call TRBJ2-5; TRBD2 matches at 10 bases. V lost 4 bases to trimming and J lost 5 bases; unmatched junction nucleotides: 7. There are 15 residues in the CDR3. In germline, CDR1 is ENHRY, CDR2 SYGVKD. The CDR3 coding sequence is TGTGCCATCAGTGCACTAGCGGGGACTTCGGAGACCCAGTACTTC. Translated, it gives CAISALAGTSETQYF.

V gene TRBV28 combines with J gene TRBJ1-1; D remains ambiguous. Trimming shortened V by 5 bases and J by 1 base, and 17 bases separated the two germline ends. From germline, CDR1 is MDHEN and CDR2 SYDVKM. The CDR3 spans 16 residues. The CDR3 sequence: CASSAVGLAANTEAFF. The CDR3 DNA reads as TGTGCCAGCAGTGCCGTCGGGCTAGCAGCGAACACTGAAGCTTTCTTT.

The V gene is TRBV2, the J gene TRBJ2-7; perhaps TRBD2 as D (6 bases). Germline CDR1 reads SNHLY; CDR2 reads FYNNEI. This CDR3 has 12 amino acids. V was pared by 7 bases and J by 2 bases, with 9 bases between. For the CDR3, the DNA is TGTGCCAGCATACGGGAGCCCTACGAGCAGTACTTC. This gives the protein CASIREPYEQYF. The complete variable domain, with remaining parts taken from reference TRBV2 and TRBJ2-7, reads EPEVTQTPSHQVTQMGQEVILRCVPISNHLYFYWYRQILGQKVEFLVSFYNNEISEKSEIFDDQFSVERPDGSNFTLKIRSTKLEDSAMYFCASIREPYEQYFGPGTRLTVT.

Here the CDR3 reads CASSPLTGSFGELFF. The CDR3, as DNA: TGTGCCAGCAGTCCGCTGACAGGCTCTTTCGGGGAGCTGTTTTTT. The rearrangement links TRBV27 to TRBJ2-2; possible D gene TRBD1, 6 bases. Looked up from germline, CDR1 is MNHEY and CDR2 is SMNVEV (reference sequence). The germline V and J ends were trimmed by 5 bases and 7 bases, with 17 bases remaining between them. The CDR3 spans 15 residues.

This clone came up once. The chain joins TRBV28 to TRBJ1-2; 9 nucleotides line up with TRBD1. The ends lost 6 bases at V and 4 bases at J; junction bases unmatched: 9. The germline gives CDR1 MDHEN, CDR2 SYDVKM. This CDR3 has 15 amino acids. For the CDR3, the DNA is TGTGCCAGCAGACCTCCGGGGACAGGGATCTATGGCTACACCTTC. Its translation: CASRPPGTGIYGYTF.

The chain joins TRBV4-1 to TRBJ2-2; tentatively, D is TRBD2 (5 bases). This CDR3 has 16 residues. The germline V gene encodes CDR1 MGHRA and CDR2 YSYEKL. Trimming took off 4 bases at V and 7 bases at J, with 19 bases between the two ends. The CDR3 region is CASSLFAGGSGGELFF. CDR3 sequence (DNA): TGCGCCAGCAGCCTATTCGCAGGTGGGAGTGGCGGGGAGCTGTTTTTT.

The chain joins TRBV21-1 to TRBJ2-2; the table's D call of TRBD1 was not tested on the DNA. TRBV21-1 corresponds to a pseudogene. This CDR3 comprises 14 residues. CDR3 DNA sequence: TGTGCCAGCAGCACCACAGGGAACACCGGGGAGCTGTTTTTT. Encoded protein: CASSTTGNTGELFF.

The chain carries TRBV7-3 and TRBJ2-7; 7 bases map to TRBD2. Germline loops: CDR1 SGHTA, CDR2 FQGTGA. This CDR3 spans 13 amino acids. With 2 bases clipped from V and 4 bases from J, the junction kept 2 bases outside the gene matches. The CDR3 is CASSLQRGYEQYF. The CDR3, as DNA: TGTGCCAGCAGCTTACAGCGGGGTTACGAGCAGTACTTC.

V usage is TRBV10-2 and J usage is TRBJ1-4; D is ambiguous. CDR3 length: 14 residues. Germline loops: CDR1 WSHSY, CDR2 SAAADI. Trimming took 6 bases from V and 4 from J, leaving 12 bases between them. The DNA of the CDR3 is TGCGCCAGCAGCCCCACCAGTATTAATGAAAAACTGTTTTTT. This gives the protein CASSPTSINEKLFF.

The chain is built from TRBV11-3 and TRBJ2-2, with a possible D match to TRBD1 (6 bases). V gave up 4 bases and J gave up 1 base, with 10 bases separating them. Looked up from germline, CDR1 is SGHNT and CDR2 is YENEEA. The CDR3 is 15 residues long. The CDR3 region is CASSWGRGNTGELFF. The CDR3 region has the DNA TGTGCCAGCAGCTGGGGGCGCGGGAACACCGGGGAGCTGTTTTTT. Full variable domain (remainder filled in from reference TRBV11-3 and TRBJ2-2): EAGVVQSPRYKIIEKKQPVAFWCNPISGHNTLYWYLQNLGQGPELLIRYENEEAVDDSQLPKDRFSAERLKGVDSTLKIQPAELGDSAVYLCASSWGRGNTGELFFGEGSRLTVL.

The CDR3 nucleotides are TGTGCCAGCAGCCTCCGGACTAGCGGGGGGGCCTCCGGGGAGCTGTTTTTT. It translates to CASSLRTSGGASGELFF. This rearrangement joins TRBV4-2 to TRBJ2-2, with 15 nucleotides matching TRBD2. CDR1 LGHNA and CDR2 YNFKEQ come from the germline V gene. The V gene end was trimmed by 4 bases and the J gene end by 6 bases; junction bases not matched to a gene: 6. The CDR3 consists of 17 residues.

This chain links TRBV28 with TRBJ2-7; a weak D match, TRBD1 (6 bases). V shed 8 bases and J shed 5 bases, with 22 bases lying between them. This CDR3 has 15 residues. The germline V gene has CDR1 MDHEN and CDR2 SYDVKM. The CDR3 reads CASFGRGQGRDEQYV. CDR3 sequence (DNA): TGTGCCAGCTTTGGTAGGGGTCAGGGGCGGGACGAGCAGTACGTC.

This chain connects TRBV4-2 to TRBJ2-1; TRBD1 matches at 8 bases. Germline CDR1 LGHNA, CDR2 YNFKEQ. This CDR3 region has 16 residues. J lost 6 bases, V lost 2 bases, and 9 bases had no gene match. CDR3 sequence: CASSQPSGQVVNEQFF. For the CDR3, the DNA is TGTGCCAGCAGCCAACCATCGGGACAGGTGGTCAATGAGCAGTTCTTC.

V and J are TRBV29-1 and TRBJ2-7; TRBD1 agrees at 9 bases. Germline values: CDR1 SQVTM, CDR2 ANQGSEA. This CDR3 is built from 12 residues. The J segment lost 5 bases and the V segment lost 6 bases, leaving 5 bases of the junction unmatched. The CDR3 loop is CSVHRGRNEQYF. The CDR3 DNA is TGCAGCGTCCACAGGGGGCGCAACGAGCAGTACTTC.

The chain links TRBV18 to TRBJ1-3; D perhaps matches TRBD1 (6 bases). There are 16 residues in the CDR3. Looked up from germline, CDR1 is KGHSH and CDR2 is LQKENI. The V gene lost 1 base and the J gene lost 0 bases, with 10 bases spanning the gap. DNA of the CDR3: TGTGCCAGCTCACCACGACAGGTTAGCTCTGGAAACACCATATATTTT. Translating gives CASSPRQVSSGNTIYF.

This clone was picked up a small number of times. The chain links TRBV7-2 to TRBJ2-3; 8 bases line up with TRBD2. The V gene end was trimmed by 6 bases and the J gene end by 2 bases; junction bases not matched to a gene: 10. The CDR3 sequence is 16 residues long. CDR1 and CDR2 from the germline V gene are SGHTA and FQGNSA. This chain's CDR3 is CASRERGGGPTDTQYF. For the CDR3, the DNA is TGTGCCAGCAGGGAACGGGGGGGAGGACCCACAGATACGCAGTATTTT.

The chain links TRBV7-2 to TRBJ1-5; no reliable D call. The germline V gene encodes CDR1 SGHTA and CDR2 FQGNSA. The CDR3 has 16 residues. V gave up 1 base and J gave up 2 bases, with 12 bases separating them. The CDR3 DNA reads TGTGCCAGCAGCTTAGTGGCTCCCCACGGCAATCAGCCCCAGCATTTT. Protein product: CASSLVAPHGNQPQHF.

This clone was recorded a few times. The gene calls are TRBV19 and TRBJ1-2; the match to TRBD1 covers 7 bases. The V gene's germline CDR1 is LNHDA and CDR2 SQIVND (reference sequence). V shed 3 bases and J 4 bases; nucleotides not matched to a gene: 17. The CDR3 is made up of 18 amino acids. Here the CDR3 reads CASSILDRSHPKIYGYTF. The DNA for the CDR3 is TGTGCCAGTAGTATTTTGGACAGGAGCCATCCTAAAATCTATGGCTACACCTTC.

In this sample, this clone turned up many times. This sequence joins TRBV7-6 and TRBJ2-1; 10 bases match TRBD1. CDR3 length: 15 residues. Germline CDR1 is SGHVS and CDR2 is FNYEAQ. Unmatched junction bases numbered 3, after V lost 2 bases and J lost 5 bases. This chain's CDR3 is CASSLRTGGDNEQFF. The CDR3 DNA is TGTGCCAGCAGCTTACGGACAGGGGGAGACAATGAGCAGTTCTTC. The whole variable domain, remainder taken from reference TRBV7-6 and TRBJ2-1, is GAGVSQSPRYKVTKRGQDVALRCDPISGHVSLYWYRQALGQGPEFLTYFNYEAQQDKSGLPNDRFSAERPEGSISTLTIQRTEQRDSAMYRCASSLRTGGDNEQFFGPGTRLTVL.

V usage is TRBV28 and J usage is TRBJ2-1; 11 bases match TRBD1. Trimming at V came to 3 bases and at J to 4 bases, leaving 2 bases not matched to a gene. Germline V gene sequence: CDR1 MDHEN, CDR2 SYDVKM. The CDR3 contains 15 residues. The CDR3 spells CASSFGTGGYNEQFF. As DNA, the CDR3 is TGTGCCAGCAGTTTTGGGACAGGGGGGTACAATGAGCAGTTCTTC. The full variable domain, with the rest looked up from reference TRBV28 and TRBJ2-1, is DVKVTQSSRYLVKRTGEKVFLECVQDMDHENMFWYRQDPGLGLRLIYFSYDVKMKEKGDIPEGYSVSREKKERFSLILESASTNQTSMYLCASSFGTGGYNEQFFGPGTRLTVL.